Listed below are T cell receptor beta chains from one sample, sequenced in a study of T cells in Graves' hyperthyroidism and ophthalmopathy. A single record per CDR3 protein comes from TCRdb applying MiXCR to the multiplex PCR reads. The sample lists around 450,000 distinct CDR3 sequences; less than 20% were seen once. The specimen sequenced was blood. The receptors here all came from a woman aged 18-29 years with Graves' hyperthyroidism. The CDR3 runs from the conserved cysteine through the conserved F or W. D genes are given only for firm matches. Size tells how often a clone was seen (once, few, many) or the class of an expanded clone, and some rows leave it out.

j_gene: TRBJ2-3
abundance: -
d_gene: TRBD1
v_gene: TRBV5-6
CDR3aa: CASSTGQGGTDTQYF
CDR3nt: TGTGCCAGCAGCACAGGACAGGGAGGCACAGATACGCAGTATTTT

j_gene: TRBJ2-7
abundance: many
d_gene: -
v_gene: TRBV20-1
CDR3aa: CSAESDRYTYEQYF
CDR3nt: TGCAGTGCTGAATCCGACAGGTACACCTACGAGCAGTACTTC

j_gene: TRBJ1-1
abundance: many
d_gene: -
v_gene: TRBV6-1
CDR3aa: CASGGYGPANTEAFF
CDR3nt: TGTGCCAGCGGGGGCTACGGCCCCGCGAACACTGAAGCTTTCTTT

j_gene: TRBJ1-5
abundance: many
d_gene: -
v_gene: TRBV29-1
CDR3aa: CSVENGGGQPQHF
CDR3nt: TGCAGCGTTGAAAATGGGGGCGGTCAGCCCCAGCATTTT

j_gene: TRBJ1-5
abundance: -
d_gene: -
v_gene: TRBV28
CDR3aa: CASSLGSGYQPQHF
CDR3nt: TGTGCCAGCAGTTTAGGGTCAGGGTATCAGCCCCAGCATTTT

j_gene: TRBJ2-2
abundance: few
d_gene: -
v_gene: TRBV4-3
CDR3aa: CASSQDGPLDTGELFF
CDR3nt: TGCGCCAGCAGCCAAGACGGCCCCCTGGACACCGGGGAGCTGTTTTTT

j_gene: TRBJ1-5
abundance: -
d_gene: -
v_gene: TRBV12-3/TRBV12-4
CDR3aa: CASDLGSNQPQHF
CDR3nt: TGTGCCAGCGACCTCGGAAGCAATCAGCCCCAGCATTTT

j_gene: TRBJ1-1
abundance: many
d_gene: -
v_gene: TRBV19
CDR3aa: CASSIPNTEAFF
CDR3nt: TGTGCCAGTAGTATCCCTAACACTGAAGCTTTCTTT

j_gene: TRBJ1-5
abundance: -
d_gene: TRBD1
v_gene: TRBV4-1
CDR3aa: CASSPGTADQPQHF
CDR3nt: TGCGCCAGCAGTCCCGGGACAGCTGATCAGCCCCAGCATTTT

j_gene: TRBJ2-1
abundance: -
d_gene: -
v_gene: TRBV29-1
CDR3aa: CSVGVGRNEQFF
CDR3nt: TGCAGCGTTGGGGTAGGAAGGAATGAGCAGTTCTTC

j_gene: TRBJ2-6
abundance: many
d_gene: -
v_gene: TRBV5-1
CDR3aa: CASNEGSVLRGANVLTF
CDR3nt: TGCGCCAGCAACGAGGGCAGCGTACTGCGTGGGGCCAACGTCCTGACTTTC

j_gene: TRBJ2-1
abundance: -
d_gene: TRBD2
v_gene: TRBV15
CDR3aa: CATSRDTTSGIYNEQFF
CDR3nt: TGTGCCACCAGCAGAGATACGACTAGCGGGATCTACAATGAGCAGTTCTTC

j_gene: TRBJ2-5
abundance: many
d_gene: -
v_gene: TRBV7-9
CDR3aa: CASSLNPGRTETQYF
CDR3nt: TGTGCCAGCAGCTTAAACCCGGGGAGGACGGAGACCCAGTACTTC

j_gene: TRBJ2-7
abundance: -
d_gene: -
v_gene: TRBV2
CDR3aa: CASRRQSTLYEQYF
CDR3nt: TGTGCCAGCAGAAGACAGAGTACTCTCTACGAGCAGTACTTC

j_gene: TRBJ2-2
abundance: -
d_gene: -
v_gene: TRBV5-1
CDR3aa: CASSLGLDGSGELFF
CDR3nt: TGCGCCAGCAGCTTGGGGTTGGATGGCTCCGGGGAGCTGTTTTTT

j_gene: TRBJ1-3
abundance: -
d_gene: -
v_gene: TRBV5-1
CDR3aa: CASSLTAGSENTIYF
CDR3nt: TGCGCCAGCAGCTTGACGGCAGGATCTGAAAACACCATATATTTT

j_gene: TRBJ1-4
abundance: many
d_gene: TRBD1
v_gene: TRBV18
CDR3aa: CASSRTGAEEKLFF
CDR3nt: TGTGCCAGCTCACGGACAGGGGCCGAAGAAAAACTGTTTTTT

j_gene: TRBJ1-1
abundance: -
d_gene: -
v_gene: TRBV19
CDR3aa: CASSTPVLGNTEAFF
CDR3nt: TGTGCCAGTAGTACCCCAGTACTTGGGAACACTGAAGCTTTCTTT

j_gene: TRBJ1-1
abundance: many
d_gene: -
v_gene: TRBV7-8
CDR3aa: CASSWITEAFF
CDR3nt: TGTGCCAGCAGCTGGATCACTGAAGCTTTCTTT

j_gene: TRBJ1-5
abundance: -
d_gene: -
v_gene: TRBV19
CDR3aa: CASRQLAGTTGNQPQHF
CDR3nt: TGTGCCAGTAGACAGCTAGCCGGGACGACGGGCAATCAGCCCCAGCATTTT

j_gene: TRBJ2-1
abundance: many
d_gene: -
v_gene: TRBV20-1
CDR3aa: CSAKQPGEQFF
CDR3nt: TGCAGTGCTAAGCAACCGGGGGAGCAGTTCTTC

j_gene: TRBJ1-6
abundance: few
d_gene: -
v_gene: TRBV19
CDR3aa: CASSLQGSNSPLHF
CDR3nt: TGTGCCAGTAGTCTCCAGGGGTCTAATTCACCCCTCCACTTT

j_gene: TRBJ1-1
abundance: many
d_gene: -
v_gene: TRBV28
CDR3aa: CASRLVALNTEAFF
CDR3nt: TGTGCCAGCAGGTTGGTAGCCCTGAACACTGAAGCTTTCTTT

j_gene: TRBJ1-6
abundance: -
d_gene: -
v_gene: TRBV6-1
CDR3aa: CASSPREADNSPLHF
CDR3nt: TGTGCCAGCAGCCCGCGGGAGGCAGATAATTCACCCCTCCACTTT

j_gene: TRBJ2-5
abundance: many
d_gene: TRBD2
v_gene: TRBV7-2
CDR3aa: CASSSGLAGGLRETQYF
CDR3nt: TGTGCCAGCAGCTCAGGTCTTGCGGGGGGGCTTCGAGAGACCCAGTACTTC

j_gene: TRBJ2-7
abundance: many
d_gene: TRBD2
v_gene: TRBV7-2
CDR3aa: CASSPPGLAGGPNEQYF
CDR3nt: TGTGCCAGCAGCCCGCCGGGCCTAGCGGGGGGCCCGAACGAGCAGTACTTC

j_gene: TRBJ1-2
abundance: -
d_gene: TRBD1
v_gene: TRBV15
CDR3aa: CATNPDRGYGYTF
CDR3nt: TGTGCCACCAACCCCGACAGGGGCTATGGCTACACCTTC

j_gene: TRBJ2-1
abundance: few
d_gene: -
v_gene: TRBV24-1
CDR3aa: CATSDFGDEQFF
CDR3nt: TGTGCCACCAGTGATTTCGGGGATGAGCAGTTCTTC

j_gene: TRBJ1-5
abundance: many
d_gene: -
v_gene: TRBV3-1
CDR3aa: CASSQDSRNQPQHF
CDR3nt: TGTGCCAGCAGCCAAGACAGTAGAAATCAGCCCCAGCATTTT

j_gene: TRBJ2-7
abundance: -
d_gene: TRBD1
v_gene: TRBV4-1
CDR3aa: CASSPMDRGPYEQYF
CDR3nt: TGCGCCAGCAGCCCTATGGACAGGGGACCCTACGAGCAGTACTTC

j_gene: TRBJ1-6
abundance: many
d_gene: TRBD1
v_gene: TRBV27
CDR3aa: CASSLTGDGHNSPLHF
CDR3nt: TGTGCCAGCAGTTTGACAGGGGACGGTCATAATTCACCCCTCCACTTT

j_gene: TRBJ2-2
abundance: many
d_gene: -
v_gene: TRBV7-9
CDR3aa: CASSHGTPNTGELFF
CDR3nt: TGTGCCAGCAGCCACGGGACACCTAACACCGGGGAGCTGTTTTTT

j_gene: TRBJ2-1
abundance: many
d_gene: TRBD2
v_gene: TRBV7-8
CDR3aa: CASSLVRRESEQFF
CDR3nt: TGTGCCAGCAGCTTAGTACGGCGGGAGAGTGAGCAGTTCTTC

j_gene: TRBJ1-1
abundance: few
d_gene: -
v_gene: TRBV6-1
CDR3aa: CASSTPGERVTEAFF
CDR3nt: TGTGCCAGCAGCACCCCGGGGGAGAGGGTCACTGAAGCTTTCTTT

j_gene: TRBJ1-2
abundance: -
d_gene: -
v_gene: TRBV6-1
CDR3aa: CASRSGTAYGYTF
CDR3nt: TGTGCCAGCAGATCCGGGACTGCCTATGGCTACACCTTC

j_gene: TRBJ1-5
abundance: -
d_gene: -
v_gene: TRBV15
CDR3aa: CATSRGRFRQGHQPQHF
CDR3nt: TGTGCCACCAGCAGAGGAAGGTTTAGGCAGGGCCATCAGCCCCAGCATTTT

j_gene: TRBJ2-7
abundance: few
d_gene: TRBD1
v_gene: TRBV20-1
CDR3aa: CSARDILGQGAREQYF
CDR3nt: TGCAGTGCTAGAGACATATTGGGACAGGGGGCGCGGGAGCAGTACTTC

j_gene: TRBJ2-7
abundance: many
d_gene: -
v_gene: TRBV11-3
CDR3aa: CASSWGPRGEQYF
CDR3nt: TGTGCCAGCAGCTGGGGCCCTCGAGGGGAGCAGTACTTC

j_gene: TRBJ2-7
abundance: many
d_gene: TRBD1
v_gene: TRBV9
CDR3aa: CASSWGTGTTYEQYF
CDR3nt: TGTGCCAGCAGCTGGGGGACAGGGACGACCTACGAGCAGTACTTC

j_gene: TRBJ1-3
abundance: -
d_gene: -
v_gene: TRBV7-9
CDR3aa: CASSLRPPNSGNTIYF
CDR3nt: TGTGCCAGCAGCTTACGACCTCCTAACTCTGGAAACACCATATATTTT

j_gene: TRBJ1-2
abundance: few
d_gene: TRBD1
v_gene: TRBV28
CDR3aa: CASSTSDRFYTF
CDR3nt: TGTGCCAGCAGTACCTCGGACAGGTTCTACACCTTC

j_gene: TRBJ1-5
abundance: few
d_gene: TRBD1
v_gene: TRBV19
CDR3aa: CASKIGGSPSNQPQHF
CDR3nt: TGTGCCAGCAAAATAGGGGGCAGTCCTAGCAATCAGCCCCAGCATTTT

j_gene: TRBJ1-6
abundance: -
d_gene: TRBD1
v_gene: TRBV2
CDR3aa: CASTPDRGPSPLHF
CDR3nt: TGTGCCAGCACCCCGGACAGGGGGCCTTCACCCCTCCACTTT

j_gene: TRBJ2-2
abundance: many
d_gene: -
v_gene: TRBV7-8
CDR3aa: CASSMHQGPGELFF
CDR3nt: TGTGCCAGCAGCATGCACCAGGGACCCGGGGAGCTGTTTTTT

j_gene: TRBJ2-1
abundance: many
d_gene: -
v_gene: TRBV20-1
CDR3aa: CSARDGASYNEQFF
CDR3nt: TGCAGTGCTAGAGATGGGGCCTCCTACAATGAGCAGTTCTTC

j_gene: TRBJ2-7
abundance: many
d_gene: -
v_gene: TRBV19
CDR3aa: CASSIGAPDIYEQYF
CDR3nt: TGTGCCAGTAGTATCGGGGCGCCAGATATCTACGAGCAGTACTTC